This T cell receptor (beta chain) was captured in a study of T cells in localized non-small cell lung cancer. Libraries were prepared by immunoSEQ multiplex PCR; TCRdb keeps only in-frame clonotypes and omits some of them. The data show under 15,000 clones, around 80% seen once. The study, taken as a whole, reports: One tumor region alone was sequenced, and heterogeneity therefore remains possible. Adjacent lung tissue had a median about 58 of the top 100 clones found in the tumor. Compared with tumor, uninvolved adjacent lung displayed greater T cell clonality, ranking highest overall. Higher blood T cell density went with longer overall survival.

Germline lookup yields CDR1 SGHRS and CDR2 YFSETQ. V gave up 7 bases and J gave up 7 bases, with 11 bases separating them. The CDR3 consists of 11 residues. As for this clone: Antigen specificity is unknown.

The chain employs TRBV5-1 and TRBJ1-1; D is unclear. The TCR was taken from a male donor older than 55 with stage I lung adenocarcinoma. Source: peripheral blood, taken before any cancer treatment. This CDR3 reads CASSPDFEAFF. CDR3 nucleotides: TGCGCCAGCTCCCCGGATTTTGAAGCTTTCTTT.